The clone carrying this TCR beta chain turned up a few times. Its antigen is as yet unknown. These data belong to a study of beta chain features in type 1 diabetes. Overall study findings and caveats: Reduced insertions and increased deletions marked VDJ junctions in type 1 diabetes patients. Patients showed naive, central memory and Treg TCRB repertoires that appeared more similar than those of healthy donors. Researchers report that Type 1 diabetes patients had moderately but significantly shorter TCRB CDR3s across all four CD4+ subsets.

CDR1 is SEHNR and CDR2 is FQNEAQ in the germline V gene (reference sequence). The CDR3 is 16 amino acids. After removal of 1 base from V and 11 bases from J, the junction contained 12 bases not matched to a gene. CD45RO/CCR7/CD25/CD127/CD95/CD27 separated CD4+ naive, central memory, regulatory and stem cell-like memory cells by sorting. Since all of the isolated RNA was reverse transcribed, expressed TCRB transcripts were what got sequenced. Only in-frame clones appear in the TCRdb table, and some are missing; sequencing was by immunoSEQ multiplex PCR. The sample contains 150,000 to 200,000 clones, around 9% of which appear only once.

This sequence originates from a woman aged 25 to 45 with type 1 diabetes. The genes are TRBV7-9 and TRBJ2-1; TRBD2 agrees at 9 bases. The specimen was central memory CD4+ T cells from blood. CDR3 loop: CASSLDSASGNGKQFF. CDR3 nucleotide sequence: TGTGCCAGCAGCTTAGATTCGGCTAGCGGGAATGGGAAGCAGTTCTTC.